This T cell receptor beta chain comes out of a study of cytomegalovirus exposure and HLA in healthy donors. Across the study: There were several hundred genotyped donors. Of these, roughly 86% fell in the genetic ancestry cluster associated with self-reported Caucasian donors. The study's findings and limits: Cytomegalovirus-associated TCR beta chains were listed, numbering 164.

All the people who gave samples were healthy bone marrow donors. PCR amplification relied on 60 Vbeta primers (plus 13 Jbeta primers). Using immunoSEQ multiplex PCR, the repertoire was profiled, and TCRdb retains in-frame clones only, with some absent. The sample contains 95,000 to 100,000 clones, around four fifths of which appear only once. V lost 0 bases to trimming and J lost 6 bases, with 7 bases between them. This CDR3 is 13 amino acids long. The V gene's germline CDR1 is SGHTA and CDR2 FQGNSA. A note on this clone: As yet, its antigen is unknown.

The source is a man between 40 and 49 years old in good health and CMV-seronegative. The sequencing input was PBMCs. The V gene is TRBV7-2, the J gene TRBJ2-3; D uncertain. CDR3 loop: CASSLAQWDTQYF. CDR3 bases: TGTGCCAGCAGCTTAGCCCAGTGGGATACGCAGTATTTT.